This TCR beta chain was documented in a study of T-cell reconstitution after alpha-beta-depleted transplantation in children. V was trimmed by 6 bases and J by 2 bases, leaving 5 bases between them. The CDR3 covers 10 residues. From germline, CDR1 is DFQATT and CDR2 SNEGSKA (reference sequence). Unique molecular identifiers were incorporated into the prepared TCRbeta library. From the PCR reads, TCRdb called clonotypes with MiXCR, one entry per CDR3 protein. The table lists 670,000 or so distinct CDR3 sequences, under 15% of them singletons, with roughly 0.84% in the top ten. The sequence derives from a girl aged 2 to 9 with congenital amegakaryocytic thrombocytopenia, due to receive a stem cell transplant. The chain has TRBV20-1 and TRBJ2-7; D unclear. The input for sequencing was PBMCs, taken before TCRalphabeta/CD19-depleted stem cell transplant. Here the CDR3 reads CSAPTYEQYF. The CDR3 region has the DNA TGCAGTGCGCCTACCTACGAGCAGTACTTC.